The next 8 T cell receptor beta chains were all read from a single sample in a study of Ad26.COV2.S vaccination and SARS-CoV-2 variants. Profiled with immunoSEQ multiplex PCR; TCRdb holds only in-frame clones, not every one. Among about 350,000 clones listed, just over 90% were seen once. The starting material was peripheral blood, obtained after recovery from COVID-19. Receptors were obtained from a human donor who had recovered from COVID-19.

This clone was found once. The chain links TRBV5-1 to TRBJ1-2; 7 bases line up with TRBD1. The trim removed 6 bases at V and 5 bases at J, leaving 10 bases unmatched. Germline V gives CDR1 SGHRS, CDR2 YFSETQ. This CDR3 has 14 amino acids. CDR3 nucleotides: TGCGCCAGCACCTGGGACAGAGGGACATATGGCTACACCTTC. This gives the protein CASTWDRGTYGYTF.

This chain joins TRBV6-2 or TRBV6-3 and TRBJ2-4; 11 bases line up with TRBD2. The trim removed 2 bases at V and 3 bases at J, leaving 6 bases unmatched. This CDR3 region has 17 residues. The germline V gene encodes CDR1 MNHEY and CDR2 SVGEGT. The CDR3 DNA follows: TGTGCCAGCAGTTACCGGCTAGCGGGGGGTATCAAAAACATTCAGTACTTC. Translated, it gives CASSYRLAGGIKNIQYF.

This chain links TRBV11-2 with TRBJ1-1; D uncertain. CDR1 is SGHAT, CDR2 FQNNGV, per germline. This CDR3 comprises 15 residues. V was trimmed by 1 base and J by 1 base, leaving 10 bases between them. The CDR3 nucleotides read TGTGCCAGCAGCTTAGGGGTCAGATCGAACACTGAAGCTTTCTTT. Its translation is CASSLGVRSNTEAFF.

V gene TRBV28 combines with J gene TRBJ1-2; unclear D gene. This CDR3 has 16 amino acids. Germline V gene data show CDR1 as MDHEN and CDR2 as SYDVKM. V gave up 5 bases and J gave up 4 bases, with 20 bases separating them. The CDR3 spells CASSPHRGSTGYGYTF. The CDR3 DNA sequence: TGTGCCAGCAGTCCCCACCGCGGTTCAACTGGCTATGGCTACACCTTC.

The chain links TRBV18 to TRBJ1-5, with D possibly TRBD1 on 5 matching bases. CDR1 is KGHSH, CDR2 LQKENI, per germline. This CDR3 spans 14 amino acids. The ends were cut back, 2 bases at V and 6 bases at J, with 11 bases in the middle. The DNA of the CDR3 is TGTGCCAGCTCACCAGTTAGGGGAACTCAGCCCCAGCATTTT. It translates to CASSPVRGTQPQHF.

To note about this clone: Other DNA sequences from this sample encode an identical CDR3 as well. The chain has TRBV5-1 and TRBJ2-7; D remains ambiguous. CDR1 is SGHRS and CDR2 is YFSETQ in the germline V gene. The length of the CDR3 is 11 residues. The germline V and J ends were trimmed by 0 bases and 3 bases, with 1 base remaining between them. This CDR3 is CASSLGYEQYF. The CDR3 region has the DNA TGCGCCAGCAGCTTGGGCTACGAGCAGTACTTC. Based on the CDR3 plus reference TRBV5-1 and TRBJ2-7, the full variable domain is KAGVTQTPRYLIKTRGQQVTLSCSPISGHRSVSWYQQTPGQGLQFLFEYFSETQRNKGNFPGRFSGRQFSNSRSEMNVSTLELGDSALYLCASSLGYEQYFGPGTRLTVT.

The chain links TRBV4-1 to TRBJ1-1; 7 bases agree with TRBD1. This CDR3 is built from 14 residues. Germline V lookup: CDR1 MGHRA, CDR2 YSYEKL. The V gene end was trimmed by 1 base and the J gene end by 5 bases; junction bases not matched to a gene: 4. The CDR3 region has the DNA TGCGCCAGCAGCCAAGCACAGGGGAGGACTGAAGCTTTCTTT. It specifies CASSQAQGRTEAFF.

V usage is TRBV21-1 and J usage is TRBJ1-5. TRBV21-1 is labeled a pseudogene. The CDR3 has 15 residues. DNA of the CDR3: TGTGCCAGCAGCCGAAACGGGGGAACCAATCAGCCCCAGCATTTT. It codes for CASSRNGGTNQPQHF.